These 9 T cell receptor beta chains share one sample of origin, sequenced in a study of early T cells in non-severe SARS-CoV-2 infection. TCRdb reprocessed the 5' RACE reads with MiXCR, giving one entry per CDR3 protein. Of about 69,000 distinct CDR3 sequences listed, about 12% are singletons. The source material was whole blood. The source is an adult who was a healthcare worker with PCR-confirmed SARS-CoV-2 infection or an uninfected control (not recorded which).

This clonotype was seen at least ten times. The chain uses TRBV20-1 and TRBJ2-7, with 15 bases fitting TRBD2. The germline V gene encodes CDR1 DFQATT and CDR2 SNEGSKA (reference sequence). The V and J ends lost 4 bases and 6 bases, in that order; junction bases with no gene match: 10. The CDR3 spans 16 residues. In nucleotides, the CDR3 is TGCAGTGCTATGGGACTAGCGGGAGGCCCCGGGGGCGAGCAGTACTTC. Its protein is CSAMGLAGGPGGEQYF.

This clonotype was seen at least ten times. The chain employs TRBV10-3 and TRBJ1-1, with D unresolved. The CDR3 is 14 amino acids. Trimming stripped 2 bases from V and 4 bases from J, with 11 bases between. Germline values: CDR1 ENHRY, CDR2 SYGVKD. The CDR3 here is CAISENRGSTEAFF. The DNA for the CDR3 is TGTGCCATCAGTGAGAATCGGGGTAGCACTGAAGCTTTCTTT.

This clonotype was seen at least ten times. J is TRBJ1-1 and V is TRBV6-1; D unclear. The germline V gene encodes CDR1 MNHNS and CDR2 SASEGT. V was cut by 7 bases and J by 8 bases, with 17 bases left in between. The CDR3 covers 13 residues. The CDR3 sequence is CASKNREDREAFF. The CDR3 nucleotides read TGTGCCAGCAAGAACCGGGAGGACCGGGAAGCTTTCTTT.

This clonotype has a count of ten or more. The rearrangement links TRBV30 to TRBJ2-3; D perhaps matches TRBD1 (5 bases). Germline CDR1 and CDR2: GTSNPN and SVGIG (reference sequence). This CDR3 spans 14 amino acids. V lost 2 bases and J lost 5, with 14 bases in between. The CDR3 loop reads CAWSQRGPRDTQYF. CDR3 nucleotide sequence: TGTGCCTGGAGTCAAAGGGGCCCACGAGATACGCAGTATTTT. Full variable domain (missing parts from reference TRBV30 and TRBJ2-3): SQTIHQWPATLVQPVGSPLSLECTVEGTSNPNLYWYRQAAGRGLQLLFYSVGIGQISSEVPQNLSASRPQDRQFILSSKKLLLSDSGFYLCAWSQRGPRDTQYFGPGTRLTVL.

This clonotype was counted between two and nine times. This chain joins TRBV11-2 and TRBJ2-5; 7 bases agree with TRBD2. CDR3 length: 16 amino acids. V was pared by 3 bases and J by 4 bases, with 11 bases of the junction left unmatched. Germline values: CDR1 SGHAT, CDR2 FQNNGV. The CDR3 DNA reads as TGTGCCAGCAGCTTCGGGGGGTTCTCCGAGGCAGAGACCCAGTACTTC. It translates to CASSFGGFSEAETQYF.

This sequence joins TRBV5-4 and TRBJ2-5; maybe TRBD2 (6 bases). This CDR3 is built from 14 residues. CDR1 and CDR2 (germline): SGHNT, YYREEE (reference sequence). V lost 0 bases, J lost 5 bases, and 11 bases lay in between. CDR3 DNA sequence: TGTGCCAGCAGCTTGGCCTGGCTAGCGGAGACCCAGTACTTC. Protein product: CASSLAWLAETQYF.

This clonotype was seen repeatedly, ten times or more. This chain joins TRBV12-3 or TRBV12-4 and TRBJ2-7; weak D call: TRBD2 (6 bases). This CDR3 region has 13 residues. Trimming pared 4 bases from V and 4 bases from J, leaving 11 bases between. The CDR3 region is CASSSAGRYEQYF. CDR3 DNA: TGTGCCAGCAGTTCCGCGGGGAGATACGAGCAGTACTTC.

This clonotype was recorded at least ten times. The V and J genes are TRBV15 and TRBJ2-4; D is unresolved. The CDR3 is 16 residues long. Deletions cut 1 base from V and 4 bases from J, with 14 bases between. CDR1 and CDR2 from the germline V gene are LNHNV and YYDKDF (reference sequence). The CDR3 DNA sequence: TGTGCCACCAGCAGAGCGGAGCGCCCAAATAAAAACATTCAGTACTTC. This codes for CATSRAERPNKNIQYF. The variable domain in full, with the rest retrieved from reference TRBV15 and TRBJ2-4, is DAMVIQNPRYQVTQFGKPVTLSCSQTLNHNVMYWYQQKSSQAPKLLFHYYDKDFNNEADTPDNFQSRRPNTSFCFLDIRSPGLGDTAMYLCATSRAERPNKNIQYFGAGTRLSVL.

This clonotype appeared a few times. The chain recombines TRBV2 with TRBJ1-1; 8 bases map to TRBD1. Per the germline V gene, CDR1 is SNHLY and CDR2 is FYNNEI. The CDR3 spans 15 residues. V lost 4 bases to trimming and J lost 1 base; unmatched junction nucleotides: 5. In DNA form, the CDR3 reads TGTGCCAGCAGTGTCAGGGGGCCGGGGAACACTGAAGCTTTCTTT. Its protein product is CASSVRGPGNTEAFF. Full variable domain (outside the CDR3, taken from reference TRBV2 and TRBJ1-1): EPEVTQTPSHQVTQMGQEVILRCVPISNHLYFYWYRQILGQKVEFLVSFYNNEISEKSEIFDDQFSVERPDGSNFTLKIRSTKLEDSAMYFCASSVRGPGNTEAFFGQGTRLTVV.